Presented here are 20 T cell receptor beta chains from one specimen sequenced in a study of T cell responses to AZD1222 COVID-19 vaccine. TCRdb keeps only in-frame clones here, not all; method: immunoSEQ multiplex PCR. The sample has around 140,000 clones, approximately 93% seen once; the top ten hold 9.5% to 15%. The sample consisted of peripheral blood, taken after recovery from COVID-19. The origin of the receptors is an adult who had recovered from COVID-19.

This clone showed up just once. The chain carries TRBV28 and TRBJ1-3; D not certain. The CDR3 covers 14 residues. Germline V gene data show CDR1 as MDHEN and CDR2 as SYDVKM. Trimming stripped 9 bases from V and 0 bases from J, with 12 bases between. The CDR3 nucleotides read TGTGCCAGTTCCCTGGAAAACTCTGGAAACACCATATATTTT. It yields the protein CASSLENSGNTIYF.

In DNA, the CDR3 is TGCAGCGCCCGGACAGGGTCCTCCTACAATGAGCAGTTCTTC. Amino acids: CSARTGSSYNEQFF. The chain couples TRBV29-1 to TRBJ2-1, with 8 bases lining up with TRBD1. Germline CDR1 reads SQVTM; CDR2 reads ANQGSEA. V lost 7 bases, J lost 0 bases, and 5 bases stayed unmatched. The CDR3 extends over 14 amino acids.

The chain links TRBV28 to TRBJ1-1; 7 nucleotides agree with TRBD1. V was pared by 6 bases and J by 5 bases, with 6 bases of the junction left unmatched. CDR1 MDHEN and CDR2 SYDVKM come from the germline V gene. This CDR3 comprises 13 residues. The CDR3, as DNA: TGTGCCAGCAGGTCTCAGGGGGGTACTGAAGCTTTCTTT. Its protein is CASRSQGGTEAFF.

The chain combines TRBV14 with TRBJ2-3; D uncertain. CDR1 and CDR2 (germline): SGHDN, FVKESK. V shed 4 bases and J shed 0 bases, with 20 bases lying between them. This CDR3 is 18 amino acids long. The CDR3 here is CASSPNPVPFSSTDTQYF. CDR3 nucleotides: TGTGCCAGCAGCCCCAATCCGGTTCCATTTTCTAGCACAGATACGCAGTATTTT.

This clone was counted between two and nine times. V gene TRBV27 combines with J gene TRBJ1-2, with D hard to call. The CDR3 is made up of 14 amino acids. The V end was cut by 4 bases, the J end by 5 bases, with 14 bases between. CDR1 and CDR2 from the germline V gene are MNHEY and SMNVEV (reference sequence). CDR3 nucleotides: TGTGCCAGCAGTTCAGCCGGACGGCCATATGGCTACACCTTC. Protein: CASSSAGRPYGYTF.

The CDR3, as DNA: TGTGCCAGCAGTCTTGGGGGGGCCGGGGAGCTGTTTTTT. Translating it yields CASSLGGAGELFF. The V and J genes are TRBV11-3 and TRBJ2-2, with TRBD2 matching over 7 bases. Per germline, CDR1 SGHNT and CDR2 YENEEA. The CDR3 spans 13 residues. V lost 6 bases and J lost 6; bases outside the gene matches: 4.

CDR3 nucleotides: TGCAGCGTCGGTAGCGGGAGTGGGACCGGGGAGCTGTTTTTT. Its translation: CSVGSGSGTGELFF. The chain carries TRBV29-1 and TRBJ2-2; 9 bases line up with TRBD2. Germline V lookup: CDR1 SQVTM, CDR2 ANQGSEA. Trimming cost V 6 bases and J 5 bases; bases outside gene matches: 7. The CDR3 is 14 amino acids.

The V call is TRBV5-8, the J call TRBJ1-5; D call uncertain. V lost 2 bases to trimming and J lost 0 bases, with 6 bases between them. Germline V gene sequence: CDR1 SGHTS, CDR2 YDEGEE. This CDR3 spans 14 amino acids. CDR3: CASSLQHSNQPQHF. Written as DNA, the CDR3 is TGTGCCAGCAGCTTACAGCATAGCAATCAGCCCCAGCATTTT.

The chain couples TRBV29-1 to TRBJ2-7, with unresolved D. This CDR3 contains 12 residues. V gave up 2 bases and J gave up 0 bases, with 5 bases separating them. CDR1 and CDR2 (germline): SQVTM, ANQGSEA. The CDR3 DNA is TGCAGCGTTGAAACGAGCTCCTACGAGCAGTACTTC. Translated: CSVETSSYEQYF.

The rearrangement uses TRBV20-1 and TRBJ2-3, with a tentative D call TRBD2 (5 bases). Germline V gene data show CDR1 as DFQATT and CDR2 as SNEGSKA (reference sequence). The CDR3 sequence is 11 residues long. The CDR3 bases are TGCACCGCACCGAGCGGCGATACGCAGTATTTT. Its translation: CTAPSGDTQYF.

The rearrangement joins TRBV5-1 to TRBJ2-2; 9 bases align to TRBD2. CDR3 length: 16 amino acids. Germline lookup yields CDR1 SGHRS and CDR2 YFSETQ. V gave up 0 bases and J gave up 6 bases; unmatched junction bases: 6. The CDR3 reads CASSLAEAGGPGELFF. The CDR3 region has the DNA TGCGCCAGCAGCTTGGCCGAGGCGGGAGGGCCCGGGGAGCTGTTTTTT.

This clone appeared a few times. The genes are TRBV11-2 and TRBJ2-7; no reliable D call. The CDR3 totals 13 residues. Germline assignment: CDR1 SGHAT and CDR2 FQNNGV. With 2 bases removed from V and 2 bases from J, the gap between germline ends came to 7 bases. The CDR3 spells CASSLWGTYEQYF. The CDR3 region has the DNA TGTGCCAGCAGCTTATGGGGAACCTACGAGCAGTACTTC.

The rearrangement joins TRBV5-1 to TRBJ2-5; TRBD2 is a possible D gene (5 bases). V was pared by 4 bases and J by 3 bases, with 10 bases between. The CDR3 totals 13 residues. Germline V CDR1 and CDR2: SGHRS, YFSETQ. This CDR3 is CASSRTREETQYF. The DNA for the CDR3 is TGCGCCAGCAGCCGTACTAGGGAAGAGACCCAGTACTTC.

The chain has TRBV3-1 (or the pseudogene TRBV3-2) and TRBJ1-1; D not resolved. Deletions cut 1 base from V and 3 bases from J, with 6 bases between. This CDR3 is built from 13 residues. Germline CDR1 reads LGHDT; CDR2 reads YNNKEL (reference sequence). CDR3 amino acids: CASSQVGDTEAFF. CDR3 bases: TGTGCCAGCAGCCAAGTGGGTGACACTGAAGCTTTCTTT.

This sequence joins TRBV5-1 and TRBJ1-3; D remains ambiguous. The CDR3 is made up of 15 amino acids. In germline, CDR1 is SGHRS, CDR2 YFSETQ. Trimming took off 0 bases at V and 0 bases at J, with 7 bases between the two ends. The DNA of the CDR3 is TGCGCCAGCAGCTTGGGGGTCCTCTCTGGAAACACCATATATTTT. It encodes CASSLGVLSGNTIYF.

The V gene is TRBV11-2, the J gene TRBJ1-6, with D maybe TRBD1 (6 bases). The CDR3 runs to 15 residues. Deletions cut 6 bases from V and 7 bases from J, with 16 bases between. Germline V gene sequence: CDR1 SGHAT, CDR2 FQNNGV. In DNA, the CDR3 is TGTGCCAGCAGATCGCCGGGACAAAAAAATTCACCCCTCCACTTT. Residues: CASRSPGQKNSPLHF.

The V gene is TRBV5-1, the J gene TRBJ2-3; D gene uncertain. V lost 1 base and J 4 bases, leaving 7 bases between the germline ends. The length of the CDR3 is 13 residues. Germline values: CDR1 SGHRS, CDR2 YFSETQ. CDR3 amino acids: CASSLLGPDTQYF. For the CDR3, the DNA is TGCGCCAGCAGCTTGCTCGGTCCAGATACGCAGTATTTT.

In DNA, the CDR3 is TGTGCCAGCAGTTTATTCGGACAGGGAGGCTACAATGAGCAGTTCTTC. Its protein is CASSLFGQGGYNEQFF. The J gene is TRBJ2-1, the V gene TRBV27, with 8 bases identical to TRBD1. J lost 3 bases, V lost 1 base, and 5 bases had no gene match. Germline CDR1 MNHEY, CDR2 SMNVEV (reference sequence). The CDR3 totals 16 residues.

This sequence joins TRBV7-3 and TRBJ2-2; D is possibly TRBD1 (6 bases). V was trimmed by 2 bases and J by 1 base, leaving 11 bases between them. This CDR3 contains 16 residues. From germline, CDR1 is SGHTA and CDR2 FQGTGA. This CDR3 reads CASSLDDRLNTGELFF. The CDR3 bases are TGTGCCAGCAGCTTAGACGACAGGCTGAACACCGGGGAGCTGTTTTTT.

The chain recombines TRBV4-2 with TRBJ2-7, with 7 nucleotides matching TRBD2. Germline-derived CDR1 and CDR2 are LGHNA and YNFKEQ. V lost 1 base, J lost 2 bases, and 5 bases stayed unmatched. The CDR3 has 15 residues. CDR3 residues: CASSQVASGTYEQYF. The CDR3 DNA is TGTGCCAGCAGCCAAGTAGCTAGCGGTACCTACGAGCAGTACTTC.